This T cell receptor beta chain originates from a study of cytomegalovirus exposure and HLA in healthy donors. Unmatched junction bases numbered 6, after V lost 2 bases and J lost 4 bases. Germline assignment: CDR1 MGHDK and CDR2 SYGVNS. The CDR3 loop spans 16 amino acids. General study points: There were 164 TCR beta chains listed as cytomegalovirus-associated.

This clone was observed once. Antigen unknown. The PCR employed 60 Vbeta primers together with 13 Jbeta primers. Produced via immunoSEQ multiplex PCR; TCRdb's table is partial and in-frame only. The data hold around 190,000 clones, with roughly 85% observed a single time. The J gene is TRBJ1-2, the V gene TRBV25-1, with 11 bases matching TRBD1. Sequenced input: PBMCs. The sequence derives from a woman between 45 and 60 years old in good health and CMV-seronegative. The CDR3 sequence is CASSELPGTGGYGYTF. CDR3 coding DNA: TGTGCCAGCAGTGAACTACCCGGGACAGGGGGCTATGGCTACACCTTC.